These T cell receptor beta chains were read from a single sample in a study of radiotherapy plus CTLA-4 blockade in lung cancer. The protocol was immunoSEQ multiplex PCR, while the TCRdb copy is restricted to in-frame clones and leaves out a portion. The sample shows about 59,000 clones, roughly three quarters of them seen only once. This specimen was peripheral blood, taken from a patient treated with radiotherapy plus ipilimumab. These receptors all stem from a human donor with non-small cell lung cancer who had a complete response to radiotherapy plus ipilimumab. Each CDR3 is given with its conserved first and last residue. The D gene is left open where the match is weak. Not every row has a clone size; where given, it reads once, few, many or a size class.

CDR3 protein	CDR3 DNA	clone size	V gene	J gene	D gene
CASSYSTGTHEQYF	TGTGCCAGCAGTTACTCGACAGGGACCCACGAGCAGTACTTC	many	TRBV6-6	TRBJ2-7	TRBD1
CASGLWGGETQYF	TGTGCTAGTGGTTTGTGGGGGGGCGAGACCCAGTACTTC	few	TRBV12-5	TRBJ2-5	-
CASSDTSGRAGEQYF	TGTGCCAGCAGTGACACTAGCGGGAGGGCTGGCGAGCAGTACTTC	-	TRBV6-1	TRBJ2-7	TRBD2
CSAGDEASLHF	TGCAGTGCCGGGGATGAGGCATCCCTCCACTTT	-	TRBV20-1	TRBJ1-6	-
CATSPDSGNTIYF	TGTGCCACTAGCCCAGACTCTGGAAACACCATATATTTT	-	TRBV18	TRBJ1-3	-
CASSVTGGFGTGELFF	TGTGCCAGTAGTGTGACAGGGGGCTTTGGCACCGGGGAGCTGTTTTTT	-	TRBV19	TRBJ2-2	TRBD1
CASSVEAGANSPLHF	TGTGCCAGCAGCGTAGAGGCAGGGGCGAATTCACCCCTCCACTTT	-	TRBV9	TRBJ1-6	-
CASSSNGQYEQYF	TGCGCCAGCAGCTCCAACGGACAGTACGAGCAGTACTTC	-	TRBV5-1	TRBJ2-7	-
CATFPGLAGGRYNEQFF	TGTGCCACCTTCCCGGGACTAGCGGGAGGACGCTACAATGAGCAGTTCTTC	-	TRBV10-3	TRBJ2-1	TRBD2
CASSLAAGSEKLFF	TGTGCCAGCAGCTTAGCGGCAGGAAGTGAAAAACTGTTTTTT	-	TRBV7-9	TRBJ1-4	-
CASSFMASYGYTF	TGCGCCAGCAGCTTCATGGCCTCGTATGGCTACACCTTC	-	TRBV5-1	TRBJ1-2	-
CASSLLTGQGAFF	TGTGCCAGCAGTTTATTGACGGGCCAGGGAGCTTTCTTT	-	TRBV28	TRBJ1-1	-
CASSQRVGERRSPLHF	TGCGCCAGCAGCCAACGGGTCGGCGAAAGACGATCACCCCTCCACTTT	-	TRBV4-1	TRBJ1-6	-
CASSPFSGGELFF	TGTGCCAGCTCACCATTCAGCGGCGGGGAGCTGTTTTTT	-	TRBV18	TRBJ2-2	-
CASTFGTSPRRDTQYF	TGTGCCAGCACTTTTGGGACAAGTCCACGAAGGGATACGCAGTATTTT	-	TRBV2	TRBJ2-3	-
CASSIYGTGAAYGYTF	TGTGCCAGTAGTATATACGGGACAGGGGCTGCCTATGGCTACACCTTC	-	TRBV19	TRBJ1-2	TRBD1
CARGTGGDTEAFF	TGTGCCAGGGGGACAGGGGGGGACACTGAAGCTTTCTTT	-	TRBV2	TRBJ1-1	TRBD1
CASSLAGDEAFF	TGCGCCAGCAGCTTGGCAGGCGACGAAGCTTTCTTT	-	TRBV5-1	TRBJ1-1	-
CASSSTGGSEQYF	TGTGCCAGCAGCTCGACAGGGGGCAGCGAGCAGTACTTC	few	TRBV6-1	TRBJ2-7	TRBD1
CAWGLAGGQHTQYF	TGTGCCTGGGGTTTAGCGGGGGGGCAACATACGCAGTATTTT	-	TRBV30	TRBJ2-3	TRBD2
CASSLHSYEQYF	TGTGCCAGCAGCTTACACTCCTACGAGCAGTACTTC	-	TRBV7-9	TRBJ2-7	-
CARSTGQGLNTEAFF	TGTGCCAGAAGCACCGGACAGGGGTTGAACACTGAAGCTTTCTTT	-	TRBV5-3	TRBJ1-1	TRBD1
CASSLERTKVQYF	TGTGCCAGCAGCTTAGAACGGACAAAGGTTCAGTACTTC	-	TRBV11-2	TRBJ2-4	-